The T cell receptor (beta chain) described here comes from a study of blood T cells in healthy people across ages. This clonotype appeared many times. Then a second PCR, running roughly 7 to 11 cycles, was carried out with a sample-barcoded 5' primer and a J-beta primer mix. Each TCR beta cDNA got a 12-nucleotide random molecular identifier. TCRdb re-derived calls from the 5' RACE reads in MiXCR, one entry per CDR3 protein. The data show almost 550,000 distinct CDR3 sequences, less than 25% seen once. V was clipped by 3 bases and J by 6 bases, with 12 bases between them. The germline gives CDR1 SGHTA, CDR2 FQGNSA. This CDR3 spans 14 amino acids. The sample also formed part of further work on T cells of mothers and their children. Per that study: Three healthy Caucasian mothers served as donors, and their six children did as well. Related and unrelated pairs show similar shaping of TCR recombination output by thymic selection.

The sample comprised blood. This TCR was sampled from a boy between 10 and 17 years old in good health. The rearrangement joins TRBV7-2 to TRBJ1-5, with a possible D match to TRBD1 (5 bases). The CDR3 DNA is TGTGCCAGCAGCTTTGGGGGAGCGCCTCAGCCCCAGCATTTT. Translation: CASSFGGAPQPQHF.